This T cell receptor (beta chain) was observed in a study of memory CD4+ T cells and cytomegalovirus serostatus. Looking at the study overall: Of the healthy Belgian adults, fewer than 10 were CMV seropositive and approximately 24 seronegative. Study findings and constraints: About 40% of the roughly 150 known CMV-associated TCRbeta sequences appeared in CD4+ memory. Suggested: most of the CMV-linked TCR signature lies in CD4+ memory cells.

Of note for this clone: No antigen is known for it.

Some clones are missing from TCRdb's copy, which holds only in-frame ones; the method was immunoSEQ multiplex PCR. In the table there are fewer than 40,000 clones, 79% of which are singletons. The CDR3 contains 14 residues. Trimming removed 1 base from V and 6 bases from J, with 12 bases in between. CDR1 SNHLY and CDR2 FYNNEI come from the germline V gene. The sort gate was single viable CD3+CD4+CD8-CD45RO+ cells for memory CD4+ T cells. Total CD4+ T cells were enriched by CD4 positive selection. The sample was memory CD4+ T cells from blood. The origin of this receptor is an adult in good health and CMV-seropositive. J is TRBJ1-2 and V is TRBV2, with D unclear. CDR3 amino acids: CASSEVPELDGYTF. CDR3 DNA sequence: TGTGCCAGCAGTGAAGTCCCGGAATTGGATGGCTACACCTTC.